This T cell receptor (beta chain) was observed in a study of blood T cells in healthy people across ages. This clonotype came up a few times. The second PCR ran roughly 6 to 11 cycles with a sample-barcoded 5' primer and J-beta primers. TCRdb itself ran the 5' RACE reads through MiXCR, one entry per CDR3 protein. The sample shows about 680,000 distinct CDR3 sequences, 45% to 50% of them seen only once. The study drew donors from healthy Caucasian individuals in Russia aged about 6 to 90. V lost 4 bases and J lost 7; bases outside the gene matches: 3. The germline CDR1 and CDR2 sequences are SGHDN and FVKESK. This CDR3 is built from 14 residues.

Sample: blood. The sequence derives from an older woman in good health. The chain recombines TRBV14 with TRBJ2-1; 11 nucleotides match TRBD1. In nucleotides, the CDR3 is TGTGCCAGCAGCCGGACAGGGGGCTGGAATGAGCAGTTCTTC. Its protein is CASSRTGGWNEQFF.